The 13 T cell receptor beta chains given below trace back to one sample, sequenced in a study of glioma-infiltrating T cells after dendritic cell vaccination. Here immunoSEQ multiplex PCR was the method, and the copy in TCRdb shows in-frame clones only, minus some. The sample records about 92,000 clones, 86% being singletons. The sequenced sample was blood, obtained before dendritic cell vaccination. Every receptor here comes from a human donor with glioblastoma.

The chain uses TRBV4-3 and TRBJ1-5; 8 bases are shared with TRBD1. J lost 1 base, V lost 4 bases, and 3 bases had no gene match. The CDR3 is 15 residues long. Germline V gives CDR1 LGHNA, CDR2 YSLEER. CDR3 loop: CASSLRQGSNQPQHF. The CDR3 bases are TGCGCCAGCAGCCTCCGACAGGGGAGCAATCAGCCCCAGCATTTT.

This chain connects TRBV2 to TRBJ1-3; perhaps TRBD1 as D (6 bases). Germline CDR1 and CDR2: SNHLY and FYNNEI. V gave up 3 bases and J gave up 4 bases, with 10 bases separating them. CDR3 length equals 14 residues. CDR3 protein: CASSDRGGGNTIYF. The CDR3 DNA reads TGTGCCAGCAGTGACAGGGGAGGGGGAAACACCATATATTTT.

The rearrangement uses TRBV12-5 and TRBJ2-7, with D hard to call. Germline V gene data show CDR1 as LGHNT and CDR2 as FRNRAP. The CDR3 runs to 12 residues. Trimming pared 1 base from V and 6 bases from J, leaving 7 bases between. The CDR3 loop is CASGLDVGEQYF. The CDR3 bases are TGTGCTAGTGGTTTGGATGTCGGCGAGCAGTACTTC.

The genes are TRBV6-1 and TRBJ1-5, with a possible D match to TRBD1 (5 bases). V was shortened by 7 bases and J by 3 bases, with 13 bases between the two germline ends. This CDR3 has 14 residues. Germline CDR1 MNHNS, CDR2 SASEGT. CDR3 sequence: CASNLDSVNQPQHF. The CDR3 DNA sequence: TGTGCCAGCAACCTTGACAGTGTCAATCAGCCCCAGCATTTT.

The rearrangement uses TRBV7-9 and TRBJ2-7; TRBD2 agrees at 8 bases. CDR3 length: 18 residues. Germline V CDR1 and CDR2: SEHNR, FQNEAQ (reference sequence). V was pared by 5 bases and J by 7 bases, with 22 bases of the junction left unmatched. Written as DNA, the CDR3 is TGTGCCAGCAGCGATAGTGGCGGGGCTAGCGGGCCTCCGGGGGAGCAGTACTTC. Amino acid sequence: CASSDSGGASGPPGEQYF.

The genes are TRBV28 and TRBJ2-5; weak D call: TRBD1 (8 bases). Judging by the DNA end, TRBJ2-7 fits better; the J call may be wrong. Germline CDR1 and CDR2: MDHEN and SYDVKM. The CDR3 length is 12 residues. DNA of the CDR3: TGTGCCAGCAGTTACAGGGGGGGCGAGCAGTACTTC. Amino acid sequence: CASSYRGGEQYF.

This clone was detected a few times. This likely traces to a read error, being one base from a far larger clone. This chain connects TRBV4-3 to TRBJ2-7; D is ambiguous. Trimming removed 5 bases from V and 7 bases from J, with 12 bases in between. Per the germline V gene, CDR1 is LGHNA and CDR2 is YSLEER. The length of the CDR3 is 12 residues. CDR3 bases: TGCGCCAGCAGCTTGGGCAGTTGGGAGCAGTACTTC. This codes for CASSLGSWEQYF.

The CDR3 nucleotides are TGTGCCAGCAGTTACGATTGGAGGGTGGAGGGAGAGCAGTTCTTC. This translates into CASSYDWRVEGEQFF. The chain employs TRBV6-5 and TRBJ2-1, with D possibly being TRBD2 (6 bases). V lost 2 bases to trimming and J lost 10 bases, with 18 bases between them. The CDR3 covers 15 residues. The germline CDR1 and CDR2 sequences are MNHEY and SVGAGI.

This rearrangement joins TRBV7-8 to TRBJ2-3; 14 bases are a match to TRBD2. From germline, CDR1 is SGHVS and CDR2 FQNEAQ. This CDR3 region has 15 residues. Germline trimming cut 5 bases from V and 5 bases from J; bases unmatched to any gene: 3. CDR3 sequence (DNA): TGTGCCAGCAGCCCGACTAGCGGGAGGGGAGATACGCAGTATTTT. Translated: CASSPTSGRGDTQYF.

V is TRBV28 and J is TRBJ1-5; D not resolved. Trimming cost V 3 bases and J 9 bases, with 18 bases left between them. The germline CDR1 and CDR2 sequences are MDHEN and SYDVKM. CDR3 size: 15 residues. The CDR3, as DNA: TGTGCCAGCAGTTTTTACCCCACAGATACATGGCCCCAGCATTTT. It codes for CASSFYPTDTWPQHF.

The rearrangement joins TRBV5-1 to TRBJ1-2; the D gene is possibly TRBD1 (6 bases). CDR3 length: 14 residues. V gave up 0 bases and J gave up 0 bases, with 6 bases separating them. Germline-derived CDR1 and CDR2 are SGHRS and YFSETQ. The CDR3 region has the DNA TGCGCCAGCAGCTTGGGGGACACTAACTATGGCTACACCTTC. This translates into CASSLGDTNYGYTF.

The rearrangement uses TRBV19 and TRBJ1-2, with D unresolved. Germline V CDR1 and CDR2: LNHDA, SQIVND (reference sequence). V was trimmed by 1 base and J by 0 bases, leaving 9 bases between them. CDR3 length: 15 residues. DNA of the CDR3: TGTGCCAGTAGTATAGTTCTACAGTCTAACTATGGCTACACCTTC. It specifies CASSIVLQSNYGYTF.

This clone has only a few counts. This chain connects TRBV27 to TRBJ1-5; D is uncertain. Germline V gene lookup returns CDR1 MNHEY and CDR2 SMNVEV (reference sequence). The CDR3 spans 14 residues. Trimming pared 5 bases from V and 4 bases from J, leaving 12 bases between. The CDR3 DNA sequence: TGTGCCAGCAGTCCGATCGGTCTAAATCAGCCCCAGCATTTT. Amino acids: CASSPIGLNQPQHF.